This T cell receptor beta chain was recovered during a study of CD8 T cells in ankylosing spondylitis. The CDR3 has 14 amino acids. Looked up from germline, CDR1 is MDHEN and CDR2 is SYDVKM. V lost 0 bases, J lost 4 bases, and 7 bases lay in between. A single record per CDR3 protein comes from TCRdb applying MiXCR to the 5' RACE reads. The table includes 26,000 or so distinct CDR3 sequences, 7.9% detected once. The sequencing sample was made of blood. The chain uses TRBV28 and TRBJ2-1; D not certain. This clonotype was sampled from a male donor with ankylosing spondylitis or in good health (not recorded which). As DNA, the CDR3 is TGTGCCAGCAGTTTATGGGACCTGTACAATGAGCAGTTCTTC. Protein sequence: CASSLWDLYNEQFF.